This T cell receptor (beta chain) was retrieved from a study of cytomegalovirus exposure and HLA in healthy donors. Study summary: A prior analysis found about 110 million unique TCR beta sequences from some 200 million T cells.

The PCR employed 60 Vbeta primers together with 13 Jbeta primers. Clones were read by immunoSEQ multiplex PCR, and TCRdb kept only the in-frame ones, dropping some. In the table there are fewer than 200,000 clones, about 65% of which are singletons. Points on this clone: Its antigen is unidentified.

Study-wide points: In a later analysis, a genetic analysis reported fewer productive-TCR N-insertions in an Asian-associated ancestry cluster than the cohort average. HLA restriction was apparent for most CMV-associated TCR beta chains in a later analysis.

Trimming pared 2 bases from V and 6 bases from J, leaving 14 bases between. This CDR3 is built from 14 residues. The germline CDR1 and CDR2 sequences are SGDLS and YYNGEE. The sequence was collected from a girl under 18 in good health and CMV-seronegative. The chain is built from TRBV9 and TRBJ1-1; possible D gene TRBD1, 5 bases. Sequenced material: PBMCs. The CDR3 sequence is CASSVGGAVPEAFF. DNA of the CDR3: TGTGCCAGCAGCGTCGGAGGGGCTGTGCCTGAAGCTTTCTTT.